This TCR beta chain came from a study of T cell clones after liver transplantation. On the study more broadly: Tolerance: complete withdrawal held at least one year, liver enzymes staying within twice normal. Draws occurred before transplant, before withdrawal, and after complete or failed withdrawal.

In its sample, this clone was seen a few times. Its specificity is not known. Mismatch with germline at one junction end may stem from a read error. Sequencing used immunoSEQ multiplex PCR; TCRdb keeps in-frame clones, though not all of them. The table has roughly 16,000 clones, more than 75% seen once. The study, taken as a whole, reports: Post-transplant, graft-donor-reactive CD4 TCRbeta sequences in blood dropped significantly in most of the 8 subjects. A larger donor-reactive than third-party decline suggested partial antigen-specific deletion.

This receptor was obtained from a human patient who received a liver transplant. Some T cells may be the graft donor's. Sequenced here: CD8+ T cells from blood, sampled 48 months after liver transplant.

The DNA of the CDR3 is TGCGCCAGCTCGTGGGATTTGGGGAGCAATCAGCCCCAGCATTTT. This encodes CASSWDLGSNQPQHF. The chain recombines TRBV7-9 with TRBJ1-5; no firm D call. There are 15 residues in the CDR3. CDR1 and CDR2 (germline): SEHNR, FQNEAQ (reference sequence). The full variable domain, its missing parts supplied by reference TRBV7-9 and TRBJ1-5, is DTGVSQNPRHKITKRGQNVTFRCDPISEHNRLYWYRQTLGQGPEFLTYFQNEAQLEKSRLLSDRFSAERPKGSFSTLEIQRTEQGDSAMYLCASSWDLGSNQPQHFGDGTRLSIL.